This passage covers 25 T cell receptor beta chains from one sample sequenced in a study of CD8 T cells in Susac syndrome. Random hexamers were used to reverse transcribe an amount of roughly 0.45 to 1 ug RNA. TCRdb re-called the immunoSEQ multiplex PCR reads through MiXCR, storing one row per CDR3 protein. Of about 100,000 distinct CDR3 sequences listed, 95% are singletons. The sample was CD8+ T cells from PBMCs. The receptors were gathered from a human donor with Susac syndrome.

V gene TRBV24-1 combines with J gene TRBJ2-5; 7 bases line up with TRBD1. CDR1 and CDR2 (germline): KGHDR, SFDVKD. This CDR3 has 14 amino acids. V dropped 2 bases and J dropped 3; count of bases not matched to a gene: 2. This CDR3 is CATSDWGTEETQYF. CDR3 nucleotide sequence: TGTGCCACCAGTGATTGGGGGACAGAAGAGACCCAGTACTTC.

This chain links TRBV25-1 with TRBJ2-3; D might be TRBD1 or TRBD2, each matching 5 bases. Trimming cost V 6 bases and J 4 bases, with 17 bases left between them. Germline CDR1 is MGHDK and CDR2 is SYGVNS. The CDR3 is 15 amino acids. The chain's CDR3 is CASSETGTWADTQYF. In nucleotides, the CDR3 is TGTGCCAGCAGCGAGACGGGGACGTGGGCAGATACGCAGTATTTT.

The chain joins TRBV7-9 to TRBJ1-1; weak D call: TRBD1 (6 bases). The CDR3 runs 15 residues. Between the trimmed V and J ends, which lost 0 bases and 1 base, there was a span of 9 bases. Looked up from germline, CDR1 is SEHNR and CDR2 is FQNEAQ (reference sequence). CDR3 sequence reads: CASSLASTGNTEAFF. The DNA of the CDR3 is TGTGCCAGCAGCTTAGCATCGACAGGGAACACTGAAGCTTTCTTT.

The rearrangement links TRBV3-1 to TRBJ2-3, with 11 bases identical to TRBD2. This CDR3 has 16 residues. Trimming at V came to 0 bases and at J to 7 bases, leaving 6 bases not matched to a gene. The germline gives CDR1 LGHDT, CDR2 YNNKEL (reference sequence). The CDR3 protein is CASSQDVASGGNTQYF. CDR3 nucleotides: TGTGCCAGCAGCCAAGATGTGGCTAGCGGGGGGAATACGCAGTATTTT.

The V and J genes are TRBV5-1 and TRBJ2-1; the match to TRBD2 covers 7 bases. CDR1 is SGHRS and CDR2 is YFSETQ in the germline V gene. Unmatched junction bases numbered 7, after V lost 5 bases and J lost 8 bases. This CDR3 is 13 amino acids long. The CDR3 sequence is CASSSGGGDEQFF. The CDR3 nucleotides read TGCGCCAGCAGTTCCGGGGGAGGGGATGAGCAGTTCTTC.

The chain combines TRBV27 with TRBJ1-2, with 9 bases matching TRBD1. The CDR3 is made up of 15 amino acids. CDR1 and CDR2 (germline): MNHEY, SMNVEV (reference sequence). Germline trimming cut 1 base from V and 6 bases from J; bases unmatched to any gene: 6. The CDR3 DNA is TGTGCCAGCAGTTTATTTTCGGGACAGGGTGATGGCTACACCTTC. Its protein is CASSLFSGQGDGYTF.

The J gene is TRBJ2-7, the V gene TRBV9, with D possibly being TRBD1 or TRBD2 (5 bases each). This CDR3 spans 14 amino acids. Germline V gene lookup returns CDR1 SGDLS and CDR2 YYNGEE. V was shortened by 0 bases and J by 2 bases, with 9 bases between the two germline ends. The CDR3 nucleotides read TGTGCCAGCAGCGTAGGGGACGGAGCCTACGAGCAGTACTTC. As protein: CASSVGDGAYEQYF.

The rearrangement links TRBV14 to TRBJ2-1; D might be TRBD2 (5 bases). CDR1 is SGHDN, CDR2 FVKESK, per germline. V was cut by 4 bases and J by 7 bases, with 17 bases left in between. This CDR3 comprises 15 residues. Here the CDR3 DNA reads TGTGCCAGCAGCCCCAGGACTTTGCCCGGGAATGAGCAGTTCTTC. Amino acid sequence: CASSPRTLPGNEQFF.

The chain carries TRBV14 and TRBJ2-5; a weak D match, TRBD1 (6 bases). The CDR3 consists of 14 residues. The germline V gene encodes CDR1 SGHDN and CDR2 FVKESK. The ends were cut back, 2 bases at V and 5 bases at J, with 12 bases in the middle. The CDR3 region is CASSQHRVGETQYF. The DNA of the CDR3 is TGTGCCAGCAGCCAACACAGGGTTGGGGAGACCCAGTACTTC.

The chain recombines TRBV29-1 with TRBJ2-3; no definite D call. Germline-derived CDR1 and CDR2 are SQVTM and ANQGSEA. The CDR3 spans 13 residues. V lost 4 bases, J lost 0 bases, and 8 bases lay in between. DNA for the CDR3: TGCAGCGTTGGACCGGGTAGCACAGATACGCAGTATTTT. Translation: CSVGPGSTDTQYF.

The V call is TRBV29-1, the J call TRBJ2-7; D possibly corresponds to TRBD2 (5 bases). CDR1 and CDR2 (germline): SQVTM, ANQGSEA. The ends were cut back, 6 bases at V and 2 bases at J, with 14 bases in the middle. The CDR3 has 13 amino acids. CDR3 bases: TGCAGCGTCCAAACTAGAGAAGCCTACGAGCAGTACTTC. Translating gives CSVQTREAYEQYF.

In nucleotides, the CDR3 is TGCGCCAGCAGCCCCTCATGGACTGGCTCCTACGAGCAGTACTTC. It encodes CASSPSWTGSYEQYF. The rearrangement uses TRBV4-1 and TRBJ2-7, with D possibly matching TRBD2 (5 bases). From germline, CDR1 is MGHRA and CDR2 YSYEKL. Trimming stripped 4 bases from V and 0 bases from J, with 13 bases between. The CDR3 spans 15 residues.

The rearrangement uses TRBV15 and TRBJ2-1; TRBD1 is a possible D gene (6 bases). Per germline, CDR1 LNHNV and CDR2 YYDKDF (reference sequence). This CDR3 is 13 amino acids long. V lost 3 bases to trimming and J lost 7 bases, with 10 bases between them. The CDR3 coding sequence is TGTGCCACCAGCAGTCTACAGGGAAATGAGCAGTTCTTC. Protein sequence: CATSSLQGNEQFF. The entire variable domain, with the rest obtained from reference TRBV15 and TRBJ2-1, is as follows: DAMVIQNPRYQVTQFGKPVTLSCSQTLNHNVMYWYQQKSSQAPKLLFHYYDKDFNNEADTPDNFQSRRPNTSFCFLDIRSPGLGDTAMYLCATSSLQGNEQFFGPGTRLTVL.

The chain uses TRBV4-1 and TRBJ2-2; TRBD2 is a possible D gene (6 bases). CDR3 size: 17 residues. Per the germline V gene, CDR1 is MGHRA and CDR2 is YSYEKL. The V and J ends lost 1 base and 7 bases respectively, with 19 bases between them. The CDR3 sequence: CASSQGVWEAYGGELFF. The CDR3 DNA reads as TGCGCCAGCAGCCAAGGGGTGTGGGAGGCCTACGGCGGGGAGCTGTTTTTT.

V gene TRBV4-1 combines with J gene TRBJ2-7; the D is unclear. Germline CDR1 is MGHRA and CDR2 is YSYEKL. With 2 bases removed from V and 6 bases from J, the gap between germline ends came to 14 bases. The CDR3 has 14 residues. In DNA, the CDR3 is TGCGCCAGCAGCCAATCAGGAAAAGGGTCCGAGCAGTACTTC. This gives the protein CASSQSGKGSEQYF.

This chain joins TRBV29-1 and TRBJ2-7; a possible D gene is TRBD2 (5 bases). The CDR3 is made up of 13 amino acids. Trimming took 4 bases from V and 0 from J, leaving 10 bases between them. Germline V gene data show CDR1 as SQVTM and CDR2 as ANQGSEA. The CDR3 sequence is CSVVEEASYEQYF. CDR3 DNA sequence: TGCAGCGTTGTGGAGGAGGCCTCCTACGAGCAGTACTTC.

Here the CDR3 reads CSARHLSSYEQYF. CDR3 coding DNA: TGCAGTGCTAGACATTTGAGCTCCTACGAGCAGTACTTC. The chain couples TRBV20-1 to TRBJ2-7; D uncertain. Trimming cost V 2 bases and J 0 bases, with 8 bases left between them. Germline CDR1 DFQATT, CDR2 SNEGSKA (reference sequence). This CDR3 has 13 residues.

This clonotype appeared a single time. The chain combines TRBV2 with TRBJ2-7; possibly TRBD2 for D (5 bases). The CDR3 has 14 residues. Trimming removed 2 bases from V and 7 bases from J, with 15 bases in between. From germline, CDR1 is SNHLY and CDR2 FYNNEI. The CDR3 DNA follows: TGTGCCAGCAGTGAAACGGTCGGGGAGATGGAGCAGTACTTC. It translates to CASSETVGEMEQYF.

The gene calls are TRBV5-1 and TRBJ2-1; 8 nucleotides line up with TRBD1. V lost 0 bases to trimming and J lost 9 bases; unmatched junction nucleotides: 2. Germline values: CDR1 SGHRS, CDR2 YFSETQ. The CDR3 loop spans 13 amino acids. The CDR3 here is CASSLGDRGEQFF. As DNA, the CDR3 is TGCGCCAGCAGCTTGGGCGACAGGGGTGAGCAGTTCTTC. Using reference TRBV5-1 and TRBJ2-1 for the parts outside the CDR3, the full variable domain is KAGVTQTPRYLIKTRGQQVTLSCSPISGHRSVSWYQQTPGQGLQFLFEYFSETQRNKGNFPGRFSGRQFSNSRSEMNVSTLELGDSALYLCASSLGDRGEQFFGPGTRLTVL.

The CDR3 here is CASSTRLQGHEQFF. For the CDR3, the DNA is TGTGCCAGCAGTACACGACTCCAGGGGCATGAGCAGTTCTTC. V usage is TRBV6-5 and J usage is TRBJ2-1, with a tentative D call TRBD1 (6 bases). The germline CDR1 and CDR2 sequences are MNHEY and SVGAGI. Trimming cost V 5 bases and J 8 bases, with 16 bases left between them. The CDR3 has 14 amino acids.

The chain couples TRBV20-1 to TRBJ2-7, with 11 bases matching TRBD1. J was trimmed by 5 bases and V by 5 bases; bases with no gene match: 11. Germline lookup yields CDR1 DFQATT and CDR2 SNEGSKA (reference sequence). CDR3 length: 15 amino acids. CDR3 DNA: TGCAGTGCTCATCTGGGGGACAGGGGGATCCACGAGCAGTACTTC. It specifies CSAHLGDRGIHEQYF.

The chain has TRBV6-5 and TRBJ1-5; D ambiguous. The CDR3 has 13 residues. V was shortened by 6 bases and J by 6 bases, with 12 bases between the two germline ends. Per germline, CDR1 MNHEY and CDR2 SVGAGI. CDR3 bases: TGTGCCAGCAGCCGCGACTTGGTTCAGCCCCAGCATTTT. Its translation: CASSRDLVQPQHF.

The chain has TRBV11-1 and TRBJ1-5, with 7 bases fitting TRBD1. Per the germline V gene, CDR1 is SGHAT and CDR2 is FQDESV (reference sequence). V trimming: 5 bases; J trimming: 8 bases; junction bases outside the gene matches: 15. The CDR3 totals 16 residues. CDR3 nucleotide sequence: TGTGCCAGCAGCCCCCAACCGACAGGGTCCCTGGAGCCCCAGCATTTT. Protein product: CASSPQPTGSLEPQHF.

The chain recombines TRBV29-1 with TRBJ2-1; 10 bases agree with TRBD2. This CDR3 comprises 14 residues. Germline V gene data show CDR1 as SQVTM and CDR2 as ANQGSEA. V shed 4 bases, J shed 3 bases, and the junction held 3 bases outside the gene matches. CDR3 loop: CSVGGTSDYNEQFF. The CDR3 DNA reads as TGCAGCGTTGGGGGGACTAGCGACTACAATGAGCAGTTCTTC.

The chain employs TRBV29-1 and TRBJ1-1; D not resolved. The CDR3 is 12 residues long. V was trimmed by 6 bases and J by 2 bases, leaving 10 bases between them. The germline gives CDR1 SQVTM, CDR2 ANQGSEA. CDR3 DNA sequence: TGCAGCGTGACCCCCTTAAACACTGAAGCTTTCTTT. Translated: CSVTPLNTEAFF. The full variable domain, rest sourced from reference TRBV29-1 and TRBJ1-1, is SAVISQKPSRDICQRGTSLTIQCQVDSQVTMMFWYRQQPGQSLTLIATANQGSEATYESGFVIDKFPISRPNLTFSTLTVSNMSPEDSSIYLCSVTPLNTEAFFGQGTRLTVV.